This paragraph covers one T cell receptor (beta chain) sequence. This clone was seen just once. Its binding antigen is unknown. Within one base of it there is no much larger clone, and no base qualities were kept. These data belong to a study of pediatric ulcerative colitis (dated by TCRdb to between 2018 and 2020). Looking at the study overall: More than 5 ulcerative colitis patients had pancolitis and two had left-sided colitis, with histology consistent with ulcerative colitis in all. Under 10 newly diagnosed, treatment-naive pediatric ulcerative colitis patients and a few non-IBD control children each provided paired blood and rectal samples. By Pediatric Ulcerative Colitis Activity Index, mild disease was classified in two patients, moderate disease in several and acute severe colitis in three.

Study-wide conclusions, independent of this receptor: A couple of rectal CDR3 clonotypes were detected in all ulcerative colitis patients and were not detected in any of the controls. Controls, mild-moderate and acute severe colitis patients were separated by rectal repertoire features, and reduced rectal diversity due to clonal expansions was observed in acute severe colitis. Repertoires were derived from total lymphocyte DNA, so rare subsets such as regulatory T cells may have patterns not reflected. Only a handful of individuals were included in the healthy control group, which was small. For technical reasons, blood samples from a couple of patients gave substantially fewer templates, and these samples were excluded from the blood-rectal overlap analysis. Compared with controls, ulcerative colitis patients showed significantly higher autologous blood-rectal clonal overlap, a finding that suggests increased T cell trafficking to inflamed tissue.

Before the diagnostic colonoscopy, none of the ulcerative colitis patients had been given any immunosuppressive medication. Blood was sampled at the same time as the colonoscopy. The Wizard kit (Promega) was used to extract genomic DNA from the blood and intestinal samples. Using the immunoSEQ TRB Survey service, rearranged CDR3 beta regions were amplified from genomic DNA with multiplex V and J primers. To keep depth equal across samples, survey-level sequencing depth of up to 500,000 reads per sample was applied. The libraries were purified, combined into pools and sequenced with Illumina technology. Per the original workflow: Productive clonality, sample overlap, pairwise scatters, CDR3 beta length, V/D/J gene usage and productiveness were assessed with immunoSEQ online tools. Calculated diversity was the number of unique rearrangements divided by total templates times 100; Shannon and Simpson indices were also computed. For principal component analysis, Z-score normalized data were analyzed with the R prcomp function and the ggbiplot package. Morisita's index was used to measure clonal overlap between blood and rectum within each subject. TCRdb obtained this table from immuneACCESS and retained in-frame rearrangements with V and J assigned. These tables miss some clones; where compared with another copy, unresolved V genes account for less than half of the shortfall, and the remainder is unexplained. The DNA gave D and trimming, while V, J and clone size come from that table. In this sample the table shows about 64,000 clones, roughly nine tenths of which occur a single time. The ten largest clonotypes hold 3% to 4.5% of the sample.

V loses 6 bases, J loses 0 bases, and the germline ends lie 12 bases apart. Inclusive of the bounding cysteine and phenylalanine, the CDR3 is 15 residues long. Only CDR3 DNA is held: 45 bases, read in frame from base 1. Sequences MNHEY (CDR1) and SMNVEV (CDR2) are obtained from the germline V gene (reference sequence). The specimen was blood. The origin of this receptor is a boy between 10 and 17 years old with severe ulcerative colitis. Here the chain combines TRBV27 and TRBJ2-1; the D gene remains uncertain. In nucleotides, the sequence is TGTGCCAGCAGGGAAGGACGGAGCTCCTACAATGAGCAGTTCTTC. It is translated as CASREGRSSYNEQFF.